A single sample gave rise to the 26 T cell receptor beta chains below, sequenced in a study of regulatory T cells in long-lasting Graves disease. Stated time point: persistent/refractory GD, antithyroid drugs over 5 years with positive TRAb. RNA extracted from PBMCs served as the sequencing template. Building of the TCR beta libraries involved iRepertoire HTBI primers and Arm-PCR of CDR3 regions. TCRdb independently ran MiXCR on the multiplex PCR reads; one entry per CDR3 protein. This sample yields approximately 350,000 distinct CDR3 sequences, of which approximately 25% are seen a single time; around a quarter belongs to the top ten. The sample here was peripheral blood mononuclear cells (PBMCs), taken when the disease was refractory, from a patient treated with antithyroid drugs. These receptors were collected from a woman aged 40 to 50 with Graves disease.

J is TRBJ1-2 and V is TRBV5-1; D possibly corresponds to TRBD1 (6 bases). Germline V CDR1 and CDR2: SGHRS, YFSETQ. This CDR3 has 14 amino acids. Trimming cost V 0 bases and J 8 bases, with 14 bases left between them. The CDR3 DNA reads as TGCGCCAGCAGCTTGGGAACAGGGTTGGGAGGCTACACCTTC. Its protein is CASSLGTGLGGYTF.

The table lists this clonotype with a few counts. The rearrangement links TRBV15 to TRBJ2-7; D remains ambiguous. Trimming stripped 1 base from V and 3 bases from J, with 16 bases between. Germline CDR1 is LNHNV and CDR2 is YYDKDF (reference sequence). The CDR3 length is 16 residues. In nucleotides, the CDR3 is TGTGCCACCAGCAGAGGTTTTAAGGGCATGGGCTACGAGCAGTACTTC. Translation gives CATSRGFKGMGYEQYF.

This clonotype showed up many times. The chain is built from TRBV28 and TRBJ2-6; D possibly matches TRBD1 or TRBD2 (5 bases each). CDR3 length equals 13 residues. Germline-derived CDR1 and CDR2 are MDHEN and SYDVKM. The V gene lost 6 bases and the J gene lost 3 bases, with 6 bases spanning the gap. CDR3 coding DNA: TGTGCCAGCAGGAGGGGTGGGGCCAACGTCCTGACTTTC. Its translation: CASRRGGANVLTF. Drawing the rest from reference TRBV28 and TRBJ2-6, the complete variable domain is DVKVTQSSRYLVKRTGEKVFLECVQDMDHENMFWYRQDPGLGLRLIYFSYDVKMKEKGDIPEGYSVSREKKERFSLILESASTNQTSMYLCASRRGGANVLTFGAGSRLTVL.

This clonotype was recorded at least ten times. This chain links TRBV10-1 with TRBJ2-7; D tentatively reads TRBD1 or TRBD2 (5 bases each). Germline CDR1 reads WNHNN; CDR2 reads SYGVQD (reference sequence). Trimming stripped 5 bases from V and 3 bases from J, with 14 bases between. The CDR3 sequence is 14 residues long. CDR3 bases: TGCGCCAGCAGTTATTACCGGGGCTACTACGAGCAGTACTTC. This encodes CASSYYRGYYEQYF.

The chain employs TRBV20-1 and TRBJ2-7; TRBD1 matches at 7 bases. The CDR3 totals 15 residues. The germline V gene has CDR1 DFQATT and CDR2 SNEGSKA (reference sequence). The V and J ends lost 2 bases and 4 bases, in that order; junction bases with no gene match: 11. In nucleotides, the CDR3 is TGCAGTGCTAGATCGACCCAGGACAGGATTTACGAGCAGTACTTC. As protein: CSARSTQDRIYEQYF.

V and J are TRBV20-1 and TRBJ2-7, with 9 bases aligning to TRBD1. Per germline, CDR1 DFQATT and CDR2 SNEGSKA (reference sequence). CDR3 length: 14 residues. The trim removed 3 bases at V and 2 bases at J, leaving 5 bases unmatched. The CDR3 spells CSARETGGAYEQYF. The CDR3, as DNA: TGCAGTGCTAGGGAGACAGGGGGGGCCTACGAGCAGTACTTC.

This clonotype came up once. The chain combines TRBV7-9 with TRBJ1-2; D is possibly TRBD1 (5 bases). The CDR3 runs to 14 residues. Germline CDR1 SEHNR, CDR2 FQNEAQ (reference sequence). Trimming cost V 5 bases and J 0 bases, with 10 bases left between them. For the CDR3, the DNA is TGTGCCAGCAGCACGGGACCTTCTAACTATGGCTACACCTTC. Translating it yields CASSTGPSNYGYTF.

The sample holds a few counts of this clonotype. The chain combines TRBV28 with TRBJ2-4; TRBD2 matches 7 bases. The ends lost 5 bases at V and 4 bases at J; junction bases unmatched: 14. Germline V gives CDR1 MDHEN, CDR2 SYDVKM. This CDR3 spans 17 amino acids. In DNA, the CDR3 is TGTGCCAGCAGTCCCTCACTAGCGCGTACTCGAAAAAACATTCAGTACTTC. This translates into CASSPSLARTRKNIQYF.

This clonotype has ten or more counts. V usage is TRBV20-1 and J usage is TRBJ2-5; unclear D gene. The CDR3 extends over 12 amino acids. The germline CDR1 and CDR2 sequences are DFQATT and SNEGSKA (reference sequence). Trimming left V 1 base short and J 2 bases short, with 5 bases between. The CDR3 nucleotides read TGCAGTGCTAGAGTCACACAAGAGACCCAGTACTTC. The encoded protein is CSARVTQETQYF.

This clonotype was detected a few times. This chain joins TRBV20-1 and TRBJ1-3; no clear D gene. The CDR3 contains 15 residues. Looked up from germline, CDR1 is DFQATT and CDR2 is SNEGSKA (reference sequence). Trimming stripped 3 bases from V and 0 bases from J, with 12 bases between. The CDR3 sequence: CSARRLRHSGNTIYF. The CDR3 coding sequence is TGCAGTGCTAGGAGGCTGAGGCACTCTGGAAACACCATATATTTT.

This clonotype was counted at least ten times. The chain combines TRBV7-2 with TRBJ2-7; the D gene is possibly TRBD2 (6 bases). CDR3 length: 12 residues. Trimming took 3 bases from V and 6 from J, leaving 9 bases between them. Germline lookup yields CDR1 SGHTA and CDR2 FQGNSA. CDR3 region: CASSLRGLEQYF. In DNA, the CDR3 is TGTGCCAGCAGCTTGAGGGGACTCGAGCAGTACTTC.

The chain combines TRBV6-1 with TRBJ1-1; the D is unclear. The CDR3 contains 14 residues. The V gene's germline CDR1 is MNHNS and CDR2 SASEGT. The V end lost 8 bases, the J end lost 1 base, and 14 bases lay between the germline ends. CDR3 region: CASAASTENTEAFF. DNA for the CDR3: TGTGCCAGCGCGGCTTCAACGGAGAACACTGAAGCTTTCTTT.

This clonotype occurred a few times. The chain carries TRBV25-1 and TRBJ2-7; 7 positions match TRBD1. With V trimmed by 3 bases and J by 5 bases, 10 bases remained unmatched. Germline V gene lookup returns CDR1 MGHDK and CDR2 SYGVNS. The CDR3 sequence is 15 residues long. CDR3 sequence reads: CASSDIKQGINEQYF. Here the CDR3 DNA reads TGTGCCAGCAGTGATATCAAACAGGGGATAAACGAGCAGTACTTC.

The chain is built from TRBV11-2 and TRBJ2-5; TRBD2 is a possible D gene (7 bases). The CDR3 has 15 residues. The V gene's germline CDR1 is SGHAT and CDR2 FQNNGV. Between the trimmed V and J ends, which lost 5 bases and 5 bases, there was a span of 18 bases. This chain's CDR3 is CASSPRWGGGETQYF. The CDR3, as DNA: TGTGCCAGCAGCCCCCGGTGGGGGGGCGGGGAGACCCAGTACTTC. The entire variable domain, with the rest obtained from reference TRBV11-2 and TRBJ2-5, is as follows: EAGVAQSPRYKIIEKRQSVAFWCNPISGHATLYWYQQILGQGPKLLIQFQNNGVVDDSQLPKDRFSAERLKGVDSTLKIQPAKLEDSAVYLCASSPRWGGGETQYFGPGTRLLVL.

The sample holds a few counts of this clonotype. V gene TRBV20-1 combines with J gene TRBJ2-1; the match to TRBD2 covers 14 bases. The CDR3 is made up of 15 amino acids. V was pared by 6 bases and J by 2 bases, with 3 bases of the junction left unmatched. CDR1 DFQATT and CDR2 SNEGSKA come from the germline V gene (reference sequence). The CDR3 is CSARLAGGTYNEQFF. CDR3 nucleotide sequence: TGCAGTGCGAGACTAGCGGGAGGGACCTACAATGAGCAGTTCTTC.

This clonotype was observed many times. The rearrangement uses TRBV11-2 and TRBJ2-7; D may be TRBD2 (6 bases). Trimming pared 4 bases from V and 2 bases from J, leaving 27 bases between. Germline values: CDR1 SGHAT, CDR2 FQNNGV. The CDR3 runs 19 residues. CDR3 coding DNA: TGTGCCAGCAGCTCACTCCGGGACTTCTACAATAAACGGGCCTACGAGCAGTACTTC. Amino acids: CASSSLRDFYNKRAYEQYF.

This clonotype was counted between two and nine times. The chain uses TRBV5-1 and TRBJ1-3; D uncertain. Trimming left V 6 bases short and J 3 bases short, with 10 bases between. The CDR3 spans 13 residues. The V gene's germline CDR1 is SGHRS and CDR2 YFSETQ. CDR3 sequence: CASKDGDGNTIYF. CDR3 nucleotide sequence: TGCGCCAGCAAGGATGGAGATGGAAACACCATATATTTT.

The gene calls are TRBV27 and TRBJ2-6; D is ambiguous. CDR1 and CDR2 (germline): MNHEY, SMNVEV (reference sequence). This CDR3 contains 17 residues. V was trimmed by 5 bases and J by 3 bases, leaving 17 bases between them. The CDR3 nucleotides are TGTGCCAGCAGTCCGAGCCCAGGTTCTGGTGGGGCCAACGTCCTGACTTTC. Its protein product is CASSPSPGSGGANVLTF.

Concerning this clonotype itself: A much larger clonotype is one base distant, so this may be a read error. The CDR3 spells CASRPSGRGAEAFF. Here the CDR3 DNA reads TGTGCCAGCAGACCCAGCGGGCGAGGGGCTGAAGCTTTCTTT. The V gene is TRBV12-3 or TRBV12-4, the J gene TRBJ1-1; TRBD1 might be the D (5 bases). V was cut by 6 bases and J by 6 bases, with 17 bases left in between. CDR3 size: 14 residues.

This clonotype appeared many times. The J gene is TRBJ2-7, the V gene TRBV11-2; D possibly corresponds to TRBD2 (6 bases). CDR3 length: 17 residues. Trimming took off 1 base at V and 3 bases at J, with 19 bases between the two ends. CDR1 is SGHAT and CDR2 is FQNNGV in the germline V gene. This chain's CDR3 is CASSLALGLPVGYEQYF. For the CDR3, the DNA is TGTGCCAGCAGCTTAGCCTTGGGACTCCCGGTCGGCTACGAGCAGTACTTC.

In its sample, this clonotype was seen many times. At one end, the junction sequence differs from germline, possibly due to a read error. The chain carries TRBV7-7 and TRBJ2-7, with 9 bases identical to TRBD2. The CDR3 sequence is 13 residues long. Germline V lookup: CDR1 SSHAT, CDR2 FNYEAQ (reference sequence). The CDR3 region is CASSSGSGNEQYF. The DNA of the CDR3 is TGTGCTAGCAGTAGCGGGAGTGGCAACGAGCAGTACTTC.

The chain links TRBV4-2 to TRBJ1-2; D is uncertain. The CDR3 has 15 amino acids. The V end was cut by 5 bases, the J end by 7 bases, with 20 bases between. The germline CDR1 and CDR2 sequences are LGHNA and YNFKEQ. In DNA, the CDR3 is TGTGCCAGCAGCGAAATGGCGGAGGCGTATCGTGGCTACACCTTC. Translated, it gives CASSEMAEAYRGYTF.

The chain uses TRBV20-1 and TRBJ2-1; D possibly uses TRBD1 or TRBD2 (6 bases each). The ends were cut back, 5 bases at V and 0 bases at J, with 14 bases in the middle. The CDR3 sequence is 15 residues long. CDR1 is DFQATT and CDR2 is SNEGSKA in the germline V gene (reference sequence). The CDR3 coding sequence is TGCAGTGCTCTCAAGGGGGGAAGCTCCTACAATGAGCAGTTCTTC. Translation: CSALKGGSSYNEQFF.

The chain carries TRBV6-1 and TRBJ1-6; TRBD1 matches 9 bases. Germline V CDR1 and CDR2: MNHNS, SASEGT. Trimming took 5 bases from V and 0 from J; bases not matched to a gene: 8. This CDR3 has 18 amino acids. CDR3 nucleotides: TGTGCCAGCAGTCTTACGTCGGACAGGGGCTCCTATAATTCACCCCTCCACTTT. This translates into CASSLTSDRGSYNSPLHF.

The chain carries TRBV9 and TRBJ1-2, with no clear D. The CDR3 runs 12 residues. V was shortened by 3 bases and J by 8 bases, with 11 bases between the two germline ends. Per germline, CDR1 SGDLS and CDR2 YYNGEE. The CDR3 DNA reads as TGTGCCAGCAGCGCACACCTGGGAGGCTACACCTTC. It is translated as CASSAHLGGYTF.

This clonotype was recorded many times. The chain is built from TRBV2 and TRBJ1-2; D might be TRBD1 (6 bases). CDR1 and CDR2 (germline): SNHLY, FYNNEI. The CDR3 has 13 residues. V dropped 6 bases and J dropped 2 bases, with 10 bases sitting between them. The CDR3 loop reads CASRQGMNYGYTF. The CDR3 nucleotides are TGTGCCAGCAGACAGGGAATGAACTATGGCTACACCTTC. Based on the CDR3 plus reference TRBV2 and TRBJ1-2, the full variable domain is EPEVTQTPSHQVTQMGQEVILRCVPISNHLYFYWYRQILGQKVEFLVSFYNNEISEKSEIFDDQFSVERPDGSNFTLKIRSTKLEDSAMYFCASRQGMNYGYTFGSGTRLTVV.